A selection of T cell receptor beta chains follows, all from one sample in a study of T-cell reconstitution after alpha-beta-depleted transplantation in children. TCRdb independently ran MiXCR on the PCR reads; one entry per CDR3 protein. The table has fewer than 400,000 distinct CDR3 sequences, approximately 23% seen once. Here the sequenced sample was PBMCs, mostly from graft donor cells, taken 180 days after TCRalphabeta/CD19-depleted stem cell transplant. The receptors were sampled from a male patient younger than 18 who had a stem cell transplant for acute lymphoblastic leukemia, so the T cells may come from the graft donor. Both conserved end residues are part of each CDR3. A D gene is named only where the DNA matches it firmly. The size field is filled for only some rows; it gives once, few, many or a size class.

D,J,V,size,DNA,CDR3
TRBD2,TRBJ2-5,TRBV20-1,NA,TGCAGTGTGCGGGGGATTAAGGAGACCCAGTACTTC,CSVRGIKETQYF
NA,TRBJ1-2,TRBV7-9,NA,TGTGCCAGCAGCCCAACGAGGTACTATGGCTACACCTTC,CASSPTRYYGYTF
TRBD1,TRBJ1-5,TRBV7-8,NA,TGTGCCAGCAGCGCCGACAGGGGCTATAGCAATCAGCCCCAGCATTTT,CASSADRGYSNQPQHF
TRBD1,TRBJ1-2,TRBV29-1,NA,TGCAGCGTTGGGGGGACAGGGGGGAAAGATGGCTACACCTTC,CSVGGTGGKDGYTF
NA,TRBJ2-4,TRBV12-3/TRBV12-4,many,TGTGCCAGCAGTTTTTTAACCAAAAACATTCAGTACTTC,CASSFLTKNIQYF
TRBD2,TRBJ2-1,TRBV4-1,few,TGCGCCAGCAGCCAAGGCTCCGGACTAGCGGGAGAAAAGCAGTTCTTC,CASSQGSGLAGEKQFF
NA,TRBJ2-2,TRBV3-1,NA,TGTGCCAGCAGCCACCGCGCTAGGCGTACCGGGGAGCTGTTTTTT,CASSHRARRTGELFF
TRBD2,TRBJ2-1,TRBV29-1,NA,TGCAGCGTTCCCCCGACTAGCGGGGCCTCCTACAATGAGCAGTTCTTC,CSVPPTSGASYNEQFF
NA,TRBJ2-1,TRBV21-1,NA,TGTGCCAGCAGCAAAGAAGGGTCTAGCGGGGCAGCCAATGAGCAGTTCTTC,CASSKEGSSGAANEQFF
TRBD2,TRBJ2-1,TRBV5-1,NA,TGCGCCAGCAGCTTGGCTACTAGCGGGAACGGTGAGCAGTTCTTC,CASSLATSGNGEQFF
NA,TRBJ2-4,TRBV12-3/TRBV12-4,few,TGTGCCAGCAGTTTGAGCCGATCCTTAAACATTCAGTACTTC,CASSLSRSLNIQYF
NA,TRBJ1-2,TRBV5-1,NA,TGCGCCAGCAGCAGGGCCGGGACGGCCCCCGTTGGCTACACCTTC,CASSRAGTAPVGYTF
NA,TRBJ1-1,TRBV6-5,few,TGTGCCAGCAGTTACAAACAGGGAGGGAACACTGAAGCTTTCTTT,CASSYKQGGNTEAFF
NA,TRBJ2-7,TRBV5-1,NA,TGCGCCAGCAGTCCCCGGGCCTCCTACGAGCAGTACTTC,CASSPRASYEQYF
NA,TRBJ2-1,TRBV5-1,few,TGCGCCAGCAGTCGTGACAGTCCGCACTACAATGAGCAGTTCTTC,CASSRDSPHYNEQFF
TRBD1,TRBJ1-1,TRBV10-3,few,TGTGCCATCAGCCCGGAGACAGGGCGGACTGAAGCTTTCTTT,CAISPETGRTEAFF
TRBD2,TRBJ2-7,TRBV6-1,NA,TGTGCCAGCAGTGAGGGACTAGGGCATTTGTACGAGCAGTACTTC,CASSEGLGHLYEQYF
TRBD1,TRBJ1-5,TRBV7-6,NA,TGTGCCAGCAGCCGCGGGACAGGTGGTCAGCCCCAGCATTTT,CASSRGTGGQPQHF
NA,TRBJ1-1,TRBV5-1,NA,TGCGCCAGCAGCTTCTTCGTGAACACTGAAGCTTTCTTT,CASSFFVNTEAFF
NA,TRBJ1-1,TRBV29-1,many,TGCAGCGTTGTGAGGCTGGGGCACAGCGACACTGAAGCTTTCTTT,CSVVRLGHSDTEAFF
NA,TRBJ2-7,TRBV12-3/TRBV12-4,many,TGTGCCAGCAGTTTTGGTGAACTCTACGAGCAGTACTTC,CASSFGELYEQYF
NA,TRBJ2-7,TRBV4-2,few,TGTGCCAGCAGCCAAGAAATGTACGAGCAGTACTTC,CASSQEMYEQYF
NA,TRBJ2-4,TRBV7-9,many,TGTGCCAGCAGCTTAGACGGGATAGCCAAAAACATTCAGTACTTC,CASSLDGIAKNIQYF
TRBD2,TRBJ2-1,TRBV7-2,NA,TGTGCCAGCAGCTTATCTCTTATCTGGGCCAGACTAGCGGGAGTAGGGTCCTACAATGAGCAGTTCTTC,CASSLSLIWARLAGVGSYNEQFF
TRBD1,TRBJ1-4,TRBV4-3,NA,TGCGCCAGCAGCCGCCTTGGGACAGGGGAAGAAAAACTGTTTTTT,CASSRLGTGEEKLFF
TRBD2,TRBJ2-5,TRBV5-1,many,TGCGCCAGCAGCCGTACAGCGGGAGCGGGGGGAGAGACCCAGTACTTC,CASSRTAGAGGETQYF
NA,TRBJ2-3,TRBV27,NA,TGTGCCAGCAGTTTAGGGCAGCGAGATACGCAGTATTTT,CASSLGQRDTQYF
TRBD1,TRBJ2-6,TRBV5-1,few,TGCGCCAGTAAGGGACAGGGGATGTTCTCTGGGGCCAACGTCCTGACTTTC,CASKGQGMFSGANVLTF
NA,TRBJ2-5,TRBV10-2,few,TGCGCCAGCAGTGACCGTGTAGAGGAGACCCAGTACTTC,CASSDRVEETQYF
TRBD2,TRBJ2-7,TRBV5-1,few,TGCGCCAGCAGCCCCCTAGCGGGTGCCCCCAACGAGCAGTACTTC,CASSPLAGAPNEQYF
NA,TRBJ2-5,TRBV11-1,NA,TGTGCCAGCAGCTTAGTGAAAAGGGGTACGACAACCCGCAGCGGAGTGACCCAGTACTTC,CASSLVKRGTTTRSGVTQYF
TRBD1,TRBJ1-5,TRBV12-3/TRBV12-4,few,TGTGCCAGCAGCATTGCAGGGGGGCCCCAGCATTTT,CASSIAGGPQHF
NA,TRBJ2-2,TRBV21-1,few,TGTGCCAACCAACAGGGGGCGAACACCGGGGAGCTGTTTTTT,CANQQGANTGELFF
NA,TRBJ2-5,TRBV20-1,NA,TGCAGTGCTAAACGCCTAGGAGAGACCCAGTACTTC,CSAKRLGETQYF
TRBD2,TRBJ2-7,TRBV24-1,NA,TGTGCCACCAGTGTCACTAGCGGGAGGCTCTACGAGCAGTACTTC,CATSVTSGRLYEQYF
NA,TRBJ2-5,TRBV7-9,NA,TGTGCCAGCAGCTGGGGGCGAGCGTTTCTAGAGACCCAGTACTTC,CASSWGRAFLETQYF
NA,TRBJ2-1,TRBV24-1,few,TGTGCCACCAGTGATCCCCAATTCAAGCGGGATGAGCAGTTCTTC,CATSDPQFKRDEQFF
NA,TRBJ1-4,TRBV12-3/TRBV12-4,few,TGTGCCAGCAGTTTAGCCGAATACAGGGACTCTAATGAAAAACTGTTTTTT,CASSLAEYRDSNEKLFF
TRBD2,TRBJ2-3,TRBV2,NA,TGTGCCAGCTCGGGACTACCCACAGATACGCAGTATTTT,CASSGLPTDTQYF
NA,TRBJ2-1,TRBV9,few,TGTGCCAGCAGCGTAGGGGCTAGCGTGAATGAGCAGTTCTTC,CASSVGASVNEQFF
NA,TRBJ1-1,TRBV12-3/TRBV12-4,NA,TGTGCCAGCAGTTTACTAATTCGGGGAGACACTGAAGCTTTCTTT,CASSLLIRGDTEAFF
NA,TRBJ2-3,TRBV29-1,few,TGCAGCGTTGAGGAGCATACGCAGTATTTT,CSVEEHTQYF